This T cell receptor (beta chain) emerged from a study of T cells in Graves' hyperthyroidism and ophthalmopathy. Findings and limits, study-wide: Blood also held most thyroid clonotypes expanded beyond 0.001.

Exclusion of a patient resulted from uncontrolled infection, other autoimmune disease, pregnancy or lactation. This clonotype was recorded many times. Its antigen remains unknown. With 1 base clipped from V and 5 bases from J, the junction kept 1 base outside the gene matches. The germline gives CDR1 SNHLY, CDR2 FYNNEI. CDR3 length equals 15 residues. Amplified regions were TCR beta CDR3 sequences from RNA transcripts. The HTBI primer set served for first-round RT-PCR of the TCR CDR3. TCRdb ran MiXCR on the multiplex PCR reads and lists one entry per CDR3 protein. The sample holds hundreds of thousands of distinct CDR3 sequences, 38% seen once.

The TCR sequence derives from a man aged 18 to 30 with Graves' hyperthyroidism. The chain uses TRBV2 and TRBJ1-6, with 8 bases lining up with TRBD1. Sequenced: blood. The CDR3 sequence: CASSEDRGNNSPLHF. The CDR3 DNA is TGTGCCAGCAGTGAAGACAGGGGGAATAATTCACCCCTCCACTTT.